One and the same sample provided the 15 T cell receptor beta chains below, sequenced in a study of blood T cell repertoires in COVID-19. Assay used: immunoSEQ multiplex PCR; TCRdb lists only in-frame clones, some missing. There are around 250,000 clones in the sample; about nine tenths occur only once, and approximately 1.2% lies in the top ten. Sample: PBMCs or T cells enriched from blood (not recorded which). These receptors were collected from a human donor in a cohort exposed to, infected with or recovered from COVID-19 (not recorded which). The donor label of this sample is uncertain.

V and J are TRBV5-8 and TRBJ2-5, with 9 bases matching TRBD1. In germline, CDR1 is SGHTS, CDR2 YDEGEE. V shed 1 base and J 6 bases; nucleotides not matched to a gene: 7. The CDR3 has 15 amino acids. This CDR3 reads CASSLRGQGGKTQYF. The CDR3 DNA follows: TGTGCCAGCAGCTTGAGGGGACAGGGTGGGAAGACCCAGTACTTC.

The chain joins TRBV19 to TRBJ1-1; the match to TRBD1 covers 9 bases. Trimming cost V 5 bases and J 4 bases; bases outside gene matches: 8. The germline V gene encodes CDR1 LNHDA and CDR2 SQIVND (reference sequence). The CDR3 runs 15 residues. CDR3 amino acids: CASSPQTGGSTEAFF. The CDR3 DNA reads as TGTGCCAGTAGTCCCCAGACAGGGGGGAGCACTGAAGCTTTCTTT.

The CDR3 protein is CASSRGVFNYGYTF. In nucleotides, the CDR3 is TGTGCCAGCAGTCGGGGGGTGTTCAACTATGGCTACACCTTC. The chain is built from TRBV14 and TRBJ1-2; maybe TRBD1 (5 bases). The germline V gene has CDR1 SGHDN and CDR2 FVKESK. This CDR3 has 14 residues. The V gene lost 6 bases and the J gene lost 2 bases, with 13 bases spanning the gap.

V gene TRBV7-8 combines with J gene TRBJ2-3, with 13 bases matching TRBD2. Germline-derived CDR1 and CDR2 are SGHVS and FQNEAQ. CDR3 length: 19 residues. Unmatched junction bases numbered 11, after V lost 4 bases and J lost 1 base. For the CDR3, the DNA is TGTGCCAGCAGCTGGGCCGCACTAGCGGGGGGGCTCGGCACAGATACGCAGTATTTT. Encoded protein: CASSWAALAGGLGTDTQYF. The variable domain in full, with the rest retrieved from reference TRBV7-8 and TRBJ2-3, is GAGVSQSPRYKVAKRGQDVALRCDPISGHVSLFWYQQALGQGPEFLTYFQNEAQLDKSGLPSDRFFAERPEGSVSTLKIQRTQQEDSAVYLCASSWAALAGGLGTDTQYFGPGTRLTVL.

The chain links TRBV5-1 to TRBJ1-1, with TRBD1 identical over 7 bases. Germline V gene lookup returns CDR1 SGHRS and CDR2 YFSETQ. The V and J ends lost 4 bases and 8 bases, in that order; junction bases with no gene match: 8. The CDR3 is 13 residues long. The CDR3 DNA is TGCGCCAGCAGCGGTACAGGGGCACTAGAAGCTTTCTTT. Amino acids: CASSGTGALEAFF. The full variable domain, with the rest looked up from reference TRBV5-1 and TRBJ1-1, is KAGVTQTPRYLIKTRGQQVTLSCSPISGHRSVSWYQQTPGQGLQFLFEYFSETQRNKGNFPGRFSGRQFSNSRSEMNVSTLELGDSALYLCASSGTGALEAFFGQGTRLTVV.

This clone was recorded only once. This chain uses TRBV2 with TRBJ2-1; 13 bases align to TRBD2. Germline lookup yields CDR1 SNHLY and CDR2 FYNNEI. This CDR3 has 17 amino acids. Trimming took 3 bases from V and 0 from J; bases not matched to a gene: 2. The CDR3 coding sequence is TGTGCCAGCAGTGAGGGGACTAGCGGGGCCTCCTACAATGAGCAGTTCTTC. Translation gives CASSEGTSGASYNEQFF. Supplemented by reference TRBV2 and TRBJ2-1, the full variable domain reads EPEVTQTPSHQVTQMGQEVILRCVPISNHLYFYWYRQILGQKVEFLVSFYNNEISEKSEIFDDQFSVERPDGSNFTLKIRSTKLEDSAMYFCASSEGTSGASYNEQFFGPGTRLTVL.

The gene calls are TRBV4-2 and TRBJ2-5, with D possibly being TRBD2 (6 bases). CDR3 length: 16 amino acids. Looked up from germline, CDR1 is LGHNA and CDR2 is YNFKEQ. The ends were cut back, 4 bases at V and 5 bases at J, with 20 bases in the middle. The CDR3: CASSLRPGTFRETQYF. In DNA form, the CDR3 reads TGTGCCAGCAGCCTCAGGCCCGGGACTTTTAGGGAGACCCAGTACTTC.

V is TRBV4-3 and J is TRBJ1-4, with a tentative D call TRBD1 (5 bases). The germline gives CDR1 LGHNA, CDR2 YSLEER. This CDR3 is built from 14 residues. Trimming left V 5 bases short and J 7 bases short, with 14 bases between. The CDR3 region has the DNA TGCGCCAGCAGCGCGGGGCTGAGGGGTGAAAAACTGTTTTTT. Encoded protein: CASSAGLRGEKLFF.

V usage is TRBV15 and J usage is TRBJ2-7; possible D gene TRBD1, 5 bases. The CDR3 is made up of 12 amino acids. The germline V and J ends were trimmed by 1 base and 7 bases, with 8 bases remaining between them. Per germline, CDR1 LNHNV and CDR2 YYDKDF (reference sequence). The CDR3: CATSRVAGEQYF. The CDR3 region has the DNA TGTGCCACCAGCAGAGTAGCAGGGGAGCAGTACTTC.

CDR3 DNA sequence: TGTGCCAGTAATAAGGGGCGTGGTGAGCAGTTCTTC. This encodes CASNKGRGEQFF. This chain links TRBV19 with TRBJ2-1; TRBD1 might be the D (5 bases). The CDR3 has 12 amino acids. Trimming took 7 bases from V and 9 from J, leaving 13 bases between them. The germline V gene encodes CDR1 LNHDA and CDR2 SQIVND (reference sequence).

V is TRBV27 and J is TRBJ2-7, with D possibly being TRBD1 (5 bases). The germline gives CDR1 MNHEY, CDR2 SMNVEV (reference sequence). The germline V and J ends were trimmed by 3 bases and 0 bases, with 12 bases remaining between them. The CDR3 covers 15 residues. The CDR3 sequence: CASSFGAGISYEQYF. CDR3 DNA: TGTGCCAGCAGTTTTGGGGCAGGAATCTCCTACGAGCAGTACTTC.

The rearrangement joins TRBV30 to TRBJ2-3; 10 positions match TRBD2. The CDR3 is 16 residues long. Germline V lookup: CDR1 GTSNPN, CDR2 SVGIG (reference sequence). Losses at the gene ends were 2 bases for V and 2 bases for J; bases not matched to a gene: 7. DNA of the CDR3: TGTGCCTGGAGTAGGGAGCGGGGGGGCTTCACAGATACGCAGTATTTT. It specifies CAWSRERGGFTDTQYF.

The chain couples TRBV19 to TRBJ2-5, with D perhaps TRBD1 (5 bases). The CDR3 has 16 residues. The germline V gene has CDR1 LNHDA and CDR2 SQIVND (reference sequence). V lost 3 bases to trimming and J lost 2 bases, with 16 bases between them. In nucleotides, the CDR3 is TGTGCCAGTAGTATGTGGGGCAGGGCTCTTCAAGAGACCCAGTACTTC. Its protein is CASSMWGRALQETQYF.

V and J are TRBV5-1 and TRBJ2-5; 7 bases are a match to TRBD1. Germline V gives CDR1 SGHRS, CDR2 YFSETQ. The CDR3 loop spans 15 amino acids. V was clipped by 4 bases and J by 5 bases; unmatched bases: 11. The CDR3 nucleotides are TGCGCCAGCAGCCAGCCCGACAGGGTCAGCGAGACCCAGTACTTC. Translation: CASSQPDRVSETQYF.

Here the CDR3 reads CASSFQGWDGYTF. CDR3 nucleotides: TGTGCCAGCAGCTTTCAGGGTTGGGATGGCTACACCTTC. The rearrangement links TRBV7-2 to TRBJ1-2; maybe TRBD1 (5 bases). The germline V gene encodes CDR1 SGHTA and CDR2 FQGNSA. V was trimmed by 3 bases and J by 6 bases, leaving 11 bases between them. CDR3 size: 13 residues.